The following is a T cell receptor (beta chain) sequence with its context. Its antigen is not identified. These data come from a study of tissue T cells after allogeneic stem cell transplantation. Study information: Every graft-versus-host disease patient had gastrointestinal disease and got several lines of graft-versus-host disease therapy. Where cell numbers permitted, CD3+ T cells were sorted from preserved blood and marrow.

Trimming removed 6 bases from V and 0 bases from J, with 8 bases in between. This CDR3 is built from 14 residues. The germline gives CDR1 ENHRY, CDR2 SYGVKD. Study-wide results and caveats: Alloreactivity or antigen specificity of tissue TCRs was not determined; some clones might be host cells.

The repertoire was sequenced with immunoSEQ multiplex PCR; TCRdb's copy has only in-frame clones and lacks some. Of about 26,000 clones listed, 91% are singletons. Sequenced material: blood, taken before transplantation. The clonotype originates from a male donor older than 55 who later had graft-versus-host disease after an allogeneic stem cell transplant. The rearrangement joins TRBV10-3 to TRBJ1-4; D uncertain. The CDR3 DNA reads TGTGCCATCAGAGAGGGTGCAACTAATGAAAAACTGTTTTTT. It yields the protein CAIREGATNEKLFF.